This TCR beta chain was found in a study of regulatory T cells in long-lasting Graves disease. Whole-study findings and limits: Graves' patients with persistent disease showed TCR diversity lower than patients newly diagnosed. Persistent patients had a count of shared public clonotypes (approximately 2,700) that exceeded that of new patients (approximately 920).

Of note for this clonotype: Antigen unknown.

Construction of the TCR library relied on RNA isolated from PBMCs. In TCRdb, the reads were re-called with MiXCR into one record per CDR3 protein. The sample includes more than 350 distinct CDR3 sequences, approximately 60% of them seen just once. Here the sequenced sample was peripheral blood mononuclear cells (PBMCs), taken with antithyroid drug treatment, in newly diagnosed or persistent Graves disease (not recorded which). The TCR comes from a female donor with Graves disease.

Written as DNA, the CDR3 is TGTGCCAGCAGACTTCAGGTTCACACTGAAGCTTTCTTT. Amino acid sequence: CASRLQVHTEAFF. The J gene is TRBJ1-1, the V gene TRBV28, with D unclear. The germline V gene encodes CDR1 MDHEN and CDR2 SYDVKM. This CDR3 region has 13 residues. V lost 6 bases to trimming and J lost 3 bases, with 11 bases between them.